Below are 6 T cell receptor beta chains sequenced from a single sample in a study of OX40 agonist ivuxolimab in advanced cancers. Only in-frame clones appear in the TCRdb table, and some are missing; sequencing was by immunoSEQ multiplex PCR. The sample includes 30,000 to 40,000 clones, roughly 80% of them seen just once. Sample: CD4+ or CD8+ T cells sorted from blood, taken in a trial of the OX40 agonist ivuxolimab. These TCRs come from an adult with an advanced solid tumor such as melanoma, head and neck, liver or kidney cancer.

The chain uses TRBV7-6 and TRBJ1-1; a weak D match, TRBD1 (5 bases). The germline CDR1 and CDR2 sequences are SGHVS and FNYEAQ. There are 16 residues in the CDR3. Trimming took 5 bases from V and 1 from J, leaving 17 bases between them. Here the CDR3 reads CASSPGTGAWNTEAFF. CDR3 bases: TGTGCCAGCAGCCCAGGGACCGGGGCTTGGAACACTGAAGCTTTCTTT.

This clone was picked up a small number of times. The V gene is TRBV7-9, the J gene TRBJ1-1; D perhaps matches TRBD1 (6 bases). The V end was cut by 8 bases, the J end by 4 bases, with 14 bases between. The CDR3 has 13 amino acids. Per the germline V gene, CDR1 is SEHNR and CDR2 is FQNEAQ (reference sequence). The CDR3 DNA sequence: TGTGCCAGCGGCCAGGGGTTGGGCACTGAAGCTTTCTTT. This sequence encodes CASGQGLGTEAFF.

This clone was recorded only once. V is TRBV9 and J is TRBJ1-3; tentatively, D is TRBD1 (5 bases). The germline V gene has CDR1 SGDLS and CDR2 YYNGEE. The CDR3 runs 16 residues. V lost 0 bases to trimming and J lost 0 bases, with 10 bases between them. The CDR3 reads CASSVGGVDSGNTIYF. CDR3 nucleotides: TGTGCCAGCAGCGTAGGGGGGGTAGACTCTGGAAACACCATATATTTT.

With regard to this clone: At one boundary the junction diverges from the germline segment, which might be a read error. The gene calls are TRBV7-7 and TRBJ2-5, with 7 bases lining up with TRBD1. There are 15 residues in the CDR3. Germline CDR1 and CDR2: SSHAT and FNYEAQ (reference sequence). CDR3 in DNA: TGTGCTAGCAGCTTGGTAGGGGGCGCCCCGGAGACCCAGTACTTC. It is translated as CASSLVGGAPETQYF.

The CDR3 DNA follows: TGTGCCATTAGGACTAGCGGATACGAGCAGTACTTC. Translating gives CAIRTSGYEQYF. The chain joins TRBV10-3 to TRBJ2-7, with 10 bases that match TRBD2. The CDR3 is 12 amino acids. CDR1 and CDR2 (germline): ENHRY, SYGVKD. Trimming took 9 bases from V and 4 from J; bases not matched to a gene: 3.

This chain connects TRBV30 to TRBJ2-1; 10 bases are a match to TRBD1. V was pared by 5 bases and J by 10 bases, with 5 bases of the junction left unmatched. CDR3 length: 12 residues. The germline V gene encodes CDR1 GTSNPN and CDR2 SVGIG (reference sequence). This CDR3 is CAWGGQGLEQFF. In nucleotides, the CDR3 is TGTGCCTGGGGGGGACAGGGGCTGGAGCAGTTCTTC.